This paragraph covers one T cell receptor (beta chain) sequence. Antigen: not known. The CDR3 is 14 residues long. Trimming took 0 bases from V and 6 from J, leaving 10 bases between them. Germline CDR1 is MNHNY and CDR2 is SVGAGI (reference sequence). The sample is drawn from a study of T cells after yellow fever vaccination. Points from the study as a whole: Reappearing after the booster were most of the clones from primary vaccination (around 95% CD4, about 87% CD8). It was the secondary response that reached its peak faster, day 5 versus 15, but it was weaker.

Each CDR3 protein is one row after TCRdb ran MiXCR on the 5' RACE reads. The sample carries about 320,000 distinct CDR3 sequences, roughly a tenth recorded once. The sample here was CD4+ T cells sorted from PBMCs, taken 45 days after the yellow fever booster vaccination. V and J are TRBV6-6 and TRBJ2-3; D possibly corresponds to TRBD2 (5 bases). The sequence derives from a man younger than 35 who received the YFV17D yellow fever vaccine. Here the CDR3 DNA reads TGTGCCAGCAGTTACTCCGGTACGGGGGATACGCAGTATTTT. Translating it yields CASSYSGTGDTQYF.